These 22 T cell receptor beta chains came from one sample sequenced in a study of cytomegalovirus exposure and HLA in healthy donors. A multiplex PCR was run with 60 Vbeta primers and 13 Jbeta primers. Generated by immunoSEQ multiplex PCR, the TCRdb table keeps only in-frame clones and is missing some. The repertoire includes under 200,000 clones, 79% of them detected once, and more than 0.55% sits in the top ten. The specimen sequenced was PBMCs. All receptors derive from a woman in her 40s in good health and CMV-seronegative.

This sequence joins TRBV25-1 and TRBJ1-2; 8 bases agree with TRBD1. Germline V gives CDR1 MGHDK, CDR2 SYGVNS. This CDR3 has 12 amino acids. Unmatched junction bases numbered 2, after V lost 1 base and J lost 10 bases. This CDR3 reads CASSESGQVYTF. CDR3 DNA sequence: TGTGCCAGCAGTGAATCGGGACAGGTCTACACCTTC.

The chain joins TRBV7-9 to TRBJ1-1, with 8 bases matching TRBD1. This CDR3 is built from 14 residues. The germline V gene has CDR1 SEHNR and CDR2 FQNEAQ (reference sequence). V trimming: 5 bases; J trimming: 5 bases; junction bases outside the gene matches: 7. The CDR3 spells CASSLTGARTEAFF. CDR3 sequence (DNA): TGTGCCAGCAGCCTGACAGGGGCGCGGACTGAAGCTTTCTTT.

The genes are TRBV7-9 and TRBJ1-1; no clear D gene. Trimming removed 2 bases at V and 0 bases at J, with 7 bases between. Germline CDR1 and CDR2: SEHNR and FQNEAQ (reference sequence). This CDR3 spans 14 amino acids. CDR3 sequence reads: CASSLSRVNTEAFF. CDR3 coding DNA: TGTGCCAGCAGCTTAAGTCGAGTGAACACTGAAGCTTTCTTT.

The chain is built from TRBV2 and TRBJ2-7; D possibly corresponds to TRBD1 (6 bases). The CDR3 contains 14 residues. Germline V gene sequence: CDR1 SNHLY, CDR2 FYNNEI. Trimming stripped 4 bases from V and 3 bases from J, with 13 bases between. In DNA form, the CDR3 reads TGTGCCAGCAGTGGGGGGCGGGCCAACTACGAGCAGTACTTC. Its protein is CASSGGRANYEQYF.

The J gene is TRBJ2-6, the V gene TRBV29-1, with 7 bases aligning to TRBD1. This CDR3 has 18 residues. Germline lookup yields CDR1 SQVTM and CDR2 ANQGSEA. Trimming took 6 bases from V and 1 from J; bases not matched to a gene: 15. The CDR3 protein is CSVGTADLAKSGANVLTF. The CDR3 nucleotides read TGCAGCGTGGGGACAGCTGACCTCGCTAAGTCTGGGGCCAACGTCCTGACTTTC.

The genes are TRBV7-9 and TRBJ1-3; D is possibly TRBD1 (6 bases). Between the trimmed V and J ends, which lost 1 base and 10 bases, there was a span of 11 bases. The CDR3 consists of 13 residues. CDR1 and CDR2 from the germline V gene are SEHNR and FQNEAQ (reference sequence). CDR3 in DNA: TGTGCCAGCAGCTTAGGACAGGCTCGAACCATATATTTT. Amino acid sequence: CASSLGQARTIYF.

The V gene is TRBV6-5, the J gene TRBJ2-5; 8 nucleotides agree with TRBD2. Germline V gene lookup returns CDR1 MNHEY and CDR2 SVGAGI. This CDR3 comprises 14 residues. V gave up 6 bases and J gave up 5 bases; unmatched junction bases: 8. As DNA, the CDR3 is TGTGCCAGCAGATCCCGGGGGGGCTGGGAGACCCAGTACTTC. As protein: CASRSRGGWETQYF.

The CDR3 reads CASSSESGGAYEQYF. The CDR3 DNA reads as TGTGCCAGCAGCTCTGAGAGCGGGGGGGCCTACGAGCAGTACTTC. The genes are TRBV7-2 and TRBJ2-7; TRBD2 matches at 10 bases. CDR1 and CDR2 (germline): SGHTA, FQGNSA. The trim removed 4 bases at V and 2 bases at J, leaving 5 bases unmatched. The CDR3 extends over 15 amino acids.

This rearrangement joins TRBV6-4 to TRBJ2-3; 11 bases line up with TRBD2. CDR3 length: 16 amino acids. The V gene's germline CDR1 is MRHNA and CDR2 SNTAGT. V lost 1 base to trimming and J lost 5 bases; unmatched junction nucleotides: 5. Here the CDR3 reads CASSDLGLADEDTQYF. CDR3 sequence (DNA): TGTGCCAGCAGTGACTTGGGACTAGCGGACGAAGATACGCAGTATTTT.

J is TRBJ1-2 and V is TRBV5-4; no reliable D call. Trimming removed 2 bases from V and 0 bases from J, with 8 bases in between. The CDR3 totals 14 residues. CDR1 SGHNT and CDR2 YYREEE come from the germline V gene (reference sequence). This chain's CDR3 is CASSLTEANYGYTF. The DNA for the CDR3 is TGTGCCAGCAGCTTAACGGAGGCTAACTATGGCTACACCTTC.

The chain is built from TRBV9 and TRBJ2-2; D ambiguous. Germline V gene sequence: CDR1 SGDLS, CDR2 YYNGEE. The CDR3 is made up of 16 amino acids. Trimming removed 3 bases from V and 0 bases from J, with 12 bases in between. Here the CDR3 DNA reads TGTGCCAGCAGCGAGAGAGCTAGGCCGAACACCGGGGAGCTGTTTTTT. This codes for CASSERARPNTGELFF. Full variable domain (remainder filled in from reference TRBV9 and TRBJ2-2): DSGVTQTPKHLITATGQRVTLRCSPRSGDLSVYWYQQSLDQGLQFLIQYYNGEERAKGNILERFSAQQFPDLHSELNLSSLELGDSALYFCASSERARPNTGELFFGEGSRLTVL.

The chain is built from TRBV11-3 and TRBJ1-6; possible D gene TRBD1, 5 bases. The CDR3 has 16 residues. Looked up from germline, CDR1 is SGHNT and CDR2 is YENEEA. Trimming took off 3 bases at V and 9 bases at J, with 18 bases between the two ends. The CDR3 reads CASSFGGGELSSPLHF. The CDR3 region has the DNA TGTGCCAGCAGCTTTGGTGGGGGGGAATTAAGTTCACCCCTCCACTTT.

The genes are TRBV10-2 and TRBJ1-5; maybe TRBD1 (6 bases). Per germline, CDR1 WSHSY and CDR2 SAAADI. CDR3 length equals 15 residues. Trimming removed 6 bases from V and 2 bases from J, with 14 bases in between. The chain's CDR3 is CASSAEQGGNQPQHF. DNA of the CDR3: TGCGCCAGCAGCGCAGAACAGGGCGGCAATCAGCCCCAGCATTTT.

J is TRBJ2-5 and V is TRBV19, with unresolved D. The germline V gene has CDR1 LNHDA and CDR2 SQIVND (reference sequence). This CDR3 has 13 amino acids. The V and J ends lost 3 bases and 4 bases respectively, with 9 bases between them. In nucleotides, the CDR3 is TGTGCCAGTAGTATTGTTAGAACAGAGACCCAGTACTTC. The encoded protein is CASSIVRTETQYF.

The chain uses TRBV30 and TRBJ1-5; 9 nucleotides line up with TRBD1. The CDR3 covers 16 residues. The V and J ends lost 3 bases and 6 bases, in that order; junction bases with no gene match: 12. CDR1 is GTSNPN and CDR2 is SVGIG in the germline V gene (reference sequence). CDR3 amino acids: CAWSGWDRDGGQPQHF. The CDR3 DNA is TGTGCCTGGAGCGGGTGGGACAGGGATGGGGGTCAGCCCCAGCATTTT.

This rearrangement joins TRBV5-6 to TRBJ2-3; the match to TRBD2 covers 10 bases. Germline CDR1 SGHDT, CDR2 YYEEEE. V gave up 0 bases and J gave up 3 bases; unmatched junction bases: 4. CDR3 length equals 16 residues. This CDR3 reads CASSLALAGATDTQYF. CDR3 sequence (DNA): TGTGCCAGCAGCTTGGCTCTAGCGGGAGCGACAGATACGCAGTATTTT.

CDR3 sequence reads: CASSSRRNEKLFF. CDR3 coding DNA: TGTGCCAGCAGCTCTCGCCGGAATGAAAAACTGTTTTTT. This chain links TRBV11-2 with TRBJ1-4; D unresolved. The CDR3 spans 13 residues. CDR1 SGHAT and CDR2 FQNNGV come from the germline V gene. V was clipped by 4 bases and J by 5 bases, with 8 bases between them.

The V and J genes are TRBV6-5 and TRBJ2-7, with a weak D call TRBD2 (5 bases). This CDR3 region has 13 residues. Germline V gene data show CDR1 as MNHEY and CDR2 as SVGAGI. V lost 4 bases to trimming and J lost 2 bases, with 9 bases between them. CDR3: CASSLSGTYEQYF. The CDR3 nucleotides are TGTGCCAGCAGTTTATCCGGGACCTACGAGCAGTACTTC.

The V gene is TRBV7-8, the J gene TRBJ1-2; 10 bases agree with TRBD1. The trim removed 0 bases at V and 7 bases at J, leaving 11 bases unmatched. Per germline, CDR1 SGHVS and CDR2 FQNEAQ. The length of the CDR3 is 17 residues. For the CDR3, the DNA is TGTGCCAGCAGCTTAGCCCCATACGGGACAGGGGTTGCTGGCTACACCTTC. Its translation: CASSLAPYGTGVAGYTF.

The sample holds one count of this clone. The chain joins TRBV6-6 to TRBJ2-3; 13 bases are a match to TRBD2. The trim removed 6 bases at V and 3 bases at J, leaving 3 bases unmatched. From germline, CDR1 is MNHNY and CDR2 SVGAGI (reference sequence). The CDR3 contains 15 residues. DNA for the CDR3: TGTGCCAGCAGGGGACTAGCGGGGAGAACAGATACGCAGTATTTT. Translating gives CASRGLAGRTDTQYF.

This sequence joins TRBV9 and TRBJ1-2, with D tentatively TRBD1 (6 bases). The germline V gene encodes CDR1 SGDLS and CDR2 YYNGEE. V was pared by 0 bases and J by 2 bases, with 14 bases between. CDR3 size: 16 residues. CDR3 coding DNA: TGTGCCAGCAGCGTAGCCCCGGACAGTCGAAACTATGGCTACACCTTC. Translation: CASSVAPDSRNYGYTF. The variable domain in full, with the rest retrieved from reference TRBV9 and TRBJ1-2, is DSGVTQTPKHLITATGQRVTLRCSPRSGDLSVYWYQQSLDQGLQFLIQYYNGEERAKGNILERFSAQQFPDLHSELNLSSLELGDSALYFCASSVAPDSRNYGYTFGSGTRLTVV.

The V call is TRBV11-2, the J call TRBJ2-4; D is possibly TRBD2 (6 bases). Trimming took 6 bases from V and 8 from J, leaving 8 bases between them. This CDR3 contains 11 residues. Germline V gives CDR1 SGHAT, CDR2 FQNNGV. CDR3 bases: TGTGCCAGCAGGGAGGGCCACATTCAGTACTTC. Amino acids: CASREGHIQYF. Full variable domain (remainder filled in from reference TRBV11-2 and TRBJ2-4): EAGVAQSPRYKIIEKRQSVAFWCNPISGHATLYWYQQILGQGPKLLIQFQNNGVVDDSQLPKDRFSAERLKGVDSTLKIQPAKLEDSAVYLCASREGHIQYFGAGTRLSVL.